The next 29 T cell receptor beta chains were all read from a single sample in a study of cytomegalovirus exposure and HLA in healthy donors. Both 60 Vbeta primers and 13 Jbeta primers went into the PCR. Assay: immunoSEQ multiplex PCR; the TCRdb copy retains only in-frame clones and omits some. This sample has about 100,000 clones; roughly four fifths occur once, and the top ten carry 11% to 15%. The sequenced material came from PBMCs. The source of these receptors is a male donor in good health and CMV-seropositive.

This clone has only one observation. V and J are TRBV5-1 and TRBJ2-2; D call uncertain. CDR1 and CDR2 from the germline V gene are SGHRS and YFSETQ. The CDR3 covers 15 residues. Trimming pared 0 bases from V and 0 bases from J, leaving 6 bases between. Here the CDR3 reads CASSLEQTNTGELFF. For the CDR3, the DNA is TGCGCCAGCAGCTTGGAACAGACGAACACCGGGGAGCTGTTTTTT.

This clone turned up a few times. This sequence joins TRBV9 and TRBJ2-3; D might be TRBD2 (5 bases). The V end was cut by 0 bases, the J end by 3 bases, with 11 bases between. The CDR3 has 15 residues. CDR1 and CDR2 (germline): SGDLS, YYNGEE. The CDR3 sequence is CASSVDGVPTDTQYF. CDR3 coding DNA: TGTGCCAGCAGCGTAGACGGGGTACCAACAGATACGCAGTATTTT.

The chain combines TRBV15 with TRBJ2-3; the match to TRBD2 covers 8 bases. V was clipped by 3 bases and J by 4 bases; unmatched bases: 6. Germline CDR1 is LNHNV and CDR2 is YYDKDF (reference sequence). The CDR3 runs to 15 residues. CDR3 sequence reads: CATSSERGLADTQYF. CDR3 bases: TGTGCCACCAGCAGTGAGAGGGGACTAGCAGATACGCAGTATTTT.

The CDR3 reads CASSPQGQETQYF. DNA for the CDR3: TGCGCCAGCAGCCCACAGGGTCAAGAGACCCAGTACTTC. The chain has TRBV5-1 and TRBJ2-5, with a tentative D call TRBD1 (6 bases). Trimming stripped 4 bases from V and 2 bases from J, with 9 bases between. The CDR3 is 13 amino acids. In germline, CDR1 is SGHRS, CDR2 YFSETQ.

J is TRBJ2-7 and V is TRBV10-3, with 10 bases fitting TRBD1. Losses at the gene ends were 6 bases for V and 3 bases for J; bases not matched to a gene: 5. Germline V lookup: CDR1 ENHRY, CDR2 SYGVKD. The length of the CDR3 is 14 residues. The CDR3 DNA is TGTGCCATCAGCGCCGGGACAGGGGACTACGAGCAGTACTTC. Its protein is CAISAGTGDYEQYF.

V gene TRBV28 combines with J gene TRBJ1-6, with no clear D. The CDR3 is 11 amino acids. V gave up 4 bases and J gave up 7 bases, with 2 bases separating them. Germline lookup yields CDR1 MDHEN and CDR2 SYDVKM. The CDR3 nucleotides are TGTGCCAGCAGTTCGAATTCACCCCTCCACTTT. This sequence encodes CASSSNSPLHF.

In DNA, the CDR3 is TGTGCCACCAGCAGAGACCCTGGCACCGGGGAGACCCAGTACTTC. Residues: CATSRDPGTGETQYF. The genes are TRBV15 and TRBJ2-5; D uncertain. With 0 bases removed from V and 5 bases from J, the gap between germline ends came to 13 bases. Germline loops: CDR1 LNHNV, CDR2 YYDKDF (reference sequence). There are 15 residues in the CDR3.

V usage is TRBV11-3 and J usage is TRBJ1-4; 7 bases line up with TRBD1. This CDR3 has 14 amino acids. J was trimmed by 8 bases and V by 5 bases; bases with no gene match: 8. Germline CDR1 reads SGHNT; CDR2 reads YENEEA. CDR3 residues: CASSLHTGVEKLFF. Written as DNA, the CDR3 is TGTGCCAGCAGCCTACACACAGGGGTCGAAAAACTGTTTTTT. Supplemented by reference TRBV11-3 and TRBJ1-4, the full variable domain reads EAGVVQSPRYKIIEKKQPVAFWCNPISGHNTLYWYLQNLGQGPELLIRYENEEAVDDSQLPKDRFSAERLKGVDSTLKIQPAELGDSAVYLCASSLHTGVEKLFFGSGTQLSVL.

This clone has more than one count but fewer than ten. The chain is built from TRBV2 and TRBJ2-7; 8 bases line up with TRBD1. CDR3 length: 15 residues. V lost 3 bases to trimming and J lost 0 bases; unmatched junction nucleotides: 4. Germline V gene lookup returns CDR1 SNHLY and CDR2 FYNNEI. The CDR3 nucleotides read TGTGCCAGCAGTGAGGGGGACAGGTTCTCCTACGAGCAGTACTTC. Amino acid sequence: CASSEGDRFSYEQYF. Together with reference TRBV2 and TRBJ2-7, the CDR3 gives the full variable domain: EPEVTQTPSHQVTQMGQEVILRCVPISNHLYFYWYRQILGQKVEFLVSFYNNEISEKSEIFDDQFSVERPDGSNFTLKIRSTKLEDSAMYFCASSEGDRFSYEQYFGPGTRLTVT.

The CDR3 reads CASTNDRDTEAFF. For the CDR3, the DNA is TGTGCCAGCACTAACGACAGGGATACTGAAGCTTTCTTT. This chain joins TRBV2 and TRBJ1-1, with 7 bases lining up with TRBD1. V lost 7 bases and J lost 5; bases outside the gene matches: 7. Germline V CDR1 and CDR2: SNHLY, FYNNEI. The CDR3 has 13 amino acids.

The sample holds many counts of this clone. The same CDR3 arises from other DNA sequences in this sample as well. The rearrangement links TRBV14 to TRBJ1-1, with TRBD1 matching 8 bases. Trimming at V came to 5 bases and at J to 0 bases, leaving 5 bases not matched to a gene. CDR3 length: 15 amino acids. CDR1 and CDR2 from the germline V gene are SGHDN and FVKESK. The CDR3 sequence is CASSSQGALNTEAFF. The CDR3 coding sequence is TGTGCCAGCAGCTCTCAGGGGGCCCTGAACACTGAAGCTTTCTTT.

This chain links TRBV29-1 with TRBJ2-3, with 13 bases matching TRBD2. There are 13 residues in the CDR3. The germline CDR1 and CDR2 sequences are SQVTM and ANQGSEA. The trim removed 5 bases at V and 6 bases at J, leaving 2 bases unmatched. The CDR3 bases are TGCAGCGTTATGACTAGCGGGGGGGATACGCAGTATTTT. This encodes CSVMTSGGDTQYF.

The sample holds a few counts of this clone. This CDR3 is CASSSGIAYEQYF. The CDR3 DNA reads TGTGCCAGCAGCTCAGGGATAGCCTACGAGCAGTACTTC. V usage is TRBV7-9 and J usage is TRBJ2-7, with a possible D match to TRBD1 (5 bases). The CDR3 has 13 amino acids. The germline CDR1 and CDR2 sequences are SEHNR and FQNEAQ (reference sequence). Trimming removed 4 bases from V and 2 bases from J, with 9 bases in between.

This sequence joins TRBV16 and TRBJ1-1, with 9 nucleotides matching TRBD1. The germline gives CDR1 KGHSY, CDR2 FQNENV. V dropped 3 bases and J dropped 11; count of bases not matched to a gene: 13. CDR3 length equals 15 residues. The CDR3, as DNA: TGTGCCAGCAGCCAGTCCGGGACAGGGAGTTGTAGGGCTTTCTTT. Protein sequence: CASSQSGTGSCRAFF. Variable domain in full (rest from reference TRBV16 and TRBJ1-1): GEEVAQTPKHLVRGEGQKAKLYCAPIKGHSYVFWYQQVLKNEFKFLISFQNENVFDETGMPKERFSAKCLPNSPCSLEIQATKLEDSAVYFCASSQSGTGSCRAFFGQGTRLTVV.

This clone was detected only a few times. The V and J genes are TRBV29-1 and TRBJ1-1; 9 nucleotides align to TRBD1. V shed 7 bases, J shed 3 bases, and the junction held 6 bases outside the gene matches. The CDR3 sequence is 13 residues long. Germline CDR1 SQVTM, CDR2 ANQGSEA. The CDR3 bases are TGCAGCGCTCAGACAGGGGGGGACACTGAAGCTTTCTTT. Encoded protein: CSAQTGGDTEAFF.

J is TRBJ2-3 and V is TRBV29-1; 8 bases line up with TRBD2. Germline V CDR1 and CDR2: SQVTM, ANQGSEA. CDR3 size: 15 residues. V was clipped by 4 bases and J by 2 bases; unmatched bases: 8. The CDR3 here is CSVGGGGTNTDTQYF. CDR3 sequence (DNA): TGCAGCGTTGGTGGCGGGGGGACGAACACAGATACGCAGTATTTT.

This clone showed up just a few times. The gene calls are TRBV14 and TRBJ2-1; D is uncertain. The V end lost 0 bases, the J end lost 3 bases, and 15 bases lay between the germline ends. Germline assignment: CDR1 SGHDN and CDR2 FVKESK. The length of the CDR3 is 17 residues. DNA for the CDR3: TGTGCCAGCAGCCAAGATATCGCTGGCTTATACTACAATGAGCAGTTCTTC. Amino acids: CASSQDIAGLYYNEQFF.

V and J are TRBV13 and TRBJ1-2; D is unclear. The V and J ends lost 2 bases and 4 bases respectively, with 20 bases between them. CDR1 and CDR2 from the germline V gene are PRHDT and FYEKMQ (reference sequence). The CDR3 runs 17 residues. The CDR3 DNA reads TGTGCCAGCAGCTTAAGTCCAGTTGGTCTTGGGAGCTATGGCTACACCTTC. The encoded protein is CASSLSPVGLGSYGYTF.

Here the CDR3 reads CASSHTTGALHNEQFF. CDR3 nucleotide sequence: TGTGCCAGCAGCCACACGACAGGGGCTCTCCACAATGAGCAGTTCTTC. This rearrangement joins TRBV11-3 to TRBJ2-1, with 8 bases fitting TRBD1. This CDR3 has 16 amino acids. The V and J ends lost 5 bases and 5 bases, in that order; junction bases with no gene match: 11. Germline V lookup: CDR1 SGHNT, CDR2 YENEEA.

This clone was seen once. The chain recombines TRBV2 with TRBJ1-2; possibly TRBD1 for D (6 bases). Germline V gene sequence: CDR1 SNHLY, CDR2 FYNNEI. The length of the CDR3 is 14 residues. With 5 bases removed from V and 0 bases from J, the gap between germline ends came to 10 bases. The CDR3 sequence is CASSRQDSNYGYTF. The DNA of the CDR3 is TGTGCCAGCAGTCGACAGGATTCTAACTATGGCTACACCTTC.

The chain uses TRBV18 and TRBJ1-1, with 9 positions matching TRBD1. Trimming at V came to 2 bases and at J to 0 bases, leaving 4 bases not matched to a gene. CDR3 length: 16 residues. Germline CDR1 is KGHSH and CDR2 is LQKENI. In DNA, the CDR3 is TGTGCCAGCTCACCATCGGACAGGGGATTGAACACTGAAGCTTTCTTT. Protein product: CASSPSDRGLNTEAFF.

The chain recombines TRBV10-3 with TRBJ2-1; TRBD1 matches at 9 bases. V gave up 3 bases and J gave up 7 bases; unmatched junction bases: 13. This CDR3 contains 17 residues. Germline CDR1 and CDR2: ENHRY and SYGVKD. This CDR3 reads CAISDPGGDREGNEQFF. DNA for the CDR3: TGTGCCATCAGTGACCCCGGCGGGGACAGGGAGGGGAATGAGCAGTTCTTC.

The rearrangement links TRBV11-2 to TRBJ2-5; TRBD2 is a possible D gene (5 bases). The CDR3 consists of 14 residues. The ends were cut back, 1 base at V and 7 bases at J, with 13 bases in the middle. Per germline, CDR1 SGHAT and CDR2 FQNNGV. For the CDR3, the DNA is TGTGCCAGCAGCTTAGCGGCTAGCCTGGGGACCCAGTACTTC. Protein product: CASSLAASLGTQYF.

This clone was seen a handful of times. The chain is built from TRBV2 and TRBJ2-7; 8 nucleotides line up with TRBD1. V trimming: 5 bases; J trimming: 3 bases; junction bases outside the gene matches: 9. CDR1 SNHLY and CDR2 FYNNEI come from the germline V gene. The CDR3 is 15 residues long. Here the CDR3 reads CASSYRTGTYYEQYF. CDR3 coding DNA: TGTGCCAGCAGTTACCGGACAGGGACTTACTACGAGCAGTACTTC.

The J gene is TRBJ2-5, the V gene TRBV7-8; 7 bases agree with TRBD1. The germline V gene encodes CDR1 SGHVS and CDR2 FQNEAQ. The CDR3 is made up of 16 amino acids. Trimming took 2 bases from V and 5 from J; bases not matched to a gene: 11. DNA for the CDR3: TGTGCCAGCAGCTTAAACTCCGCCAAAGGGGGCGAGACCCAGTACTTC. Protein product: CASSLNSAKGGETQYF.

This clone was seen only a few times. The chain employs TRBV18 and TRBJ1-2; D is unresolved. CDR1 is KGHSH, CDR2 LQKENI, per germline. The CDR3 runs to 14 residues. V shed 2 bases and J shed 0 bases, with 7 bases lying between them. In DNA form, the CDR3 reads TGTGCCAGCTCACCAGATGCAGCTAACTATGGCTACACCTTC. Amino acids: CASSPDAANYGYTF.

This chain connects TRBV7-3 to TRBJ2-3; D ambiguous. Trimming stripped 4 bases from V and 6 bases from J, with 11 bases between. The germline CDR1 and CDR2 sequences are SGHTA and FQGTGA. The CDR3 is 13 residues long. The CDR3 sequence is CASSSGQFDTQYF. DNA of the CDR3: TGTGCCAGCAGCTCGGGTCAATTTGATACGCAGTATTTT.

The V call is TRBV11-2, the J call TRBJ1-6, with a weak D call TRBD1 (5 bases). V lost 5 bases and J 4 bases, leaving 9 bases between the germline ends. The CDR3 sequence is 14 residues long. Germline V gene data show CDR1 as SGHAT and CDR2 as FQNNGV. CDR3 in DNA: TGTGCCAGCAGCCCACAGGTTTATAATTCACCCCTCCACTTT. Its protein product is CASSPQVYNSPLHF.

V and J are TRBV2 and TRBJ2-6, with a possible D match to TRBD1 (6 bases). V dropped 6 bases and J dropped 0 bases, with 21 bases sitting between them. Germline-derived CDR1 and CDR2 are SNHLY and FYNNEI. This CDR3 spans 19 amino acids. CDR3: CASSAPTGLFHSGANVLTF. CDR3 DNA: TGTGCCAGCAGCGCCCCCACAGGGCTCTTCCACTCTGGGGCCAACGTCCTGACTTTC.